This T cell receptor beta chain originates from a study of identical twins. Everyone who donated was a healthy Caucasian. Germline CDR1 is DFQATT and CDR2 is SNEGSKA (reference sequence). This CDR3 is built from 14 residues. Germline trimming cut 2 bases from V and 4 bases from J; bases unmatched to any gene: 3. This clonotype was recorded at least ten times. Its antigen is unknown. Study outcomes and limitations: The abundant beta clonotypes from cord blood had fewer insertions, and memory repertoires had none of this.

Template switching introduced a universal primer site, and the cDNA bore unique molecular identifiers. TCRdb ran MiXCR on the 5' RACE reads and lists one entry per CDR3 protein. The sample lists approximately 630,000 distinct CDR3 sequences, 7% to 7.5% occurring once. Separately, the same data were catalogued under a study of yellow fever vaccine responses in identical twins.

The rearrangement links TRBV20-1 to TRBJ2-1, with TRBD2 identical over 9 bases. What was sequenced was PBMCs. This TCR was sampled from a woman younger than 30 in good health. DNA of the CDR3: TGCAGTGCTAGATTGACTAGCGGATACAATGAGCAGTTCTTC. Protein: CSARLTSGYNEQFF.